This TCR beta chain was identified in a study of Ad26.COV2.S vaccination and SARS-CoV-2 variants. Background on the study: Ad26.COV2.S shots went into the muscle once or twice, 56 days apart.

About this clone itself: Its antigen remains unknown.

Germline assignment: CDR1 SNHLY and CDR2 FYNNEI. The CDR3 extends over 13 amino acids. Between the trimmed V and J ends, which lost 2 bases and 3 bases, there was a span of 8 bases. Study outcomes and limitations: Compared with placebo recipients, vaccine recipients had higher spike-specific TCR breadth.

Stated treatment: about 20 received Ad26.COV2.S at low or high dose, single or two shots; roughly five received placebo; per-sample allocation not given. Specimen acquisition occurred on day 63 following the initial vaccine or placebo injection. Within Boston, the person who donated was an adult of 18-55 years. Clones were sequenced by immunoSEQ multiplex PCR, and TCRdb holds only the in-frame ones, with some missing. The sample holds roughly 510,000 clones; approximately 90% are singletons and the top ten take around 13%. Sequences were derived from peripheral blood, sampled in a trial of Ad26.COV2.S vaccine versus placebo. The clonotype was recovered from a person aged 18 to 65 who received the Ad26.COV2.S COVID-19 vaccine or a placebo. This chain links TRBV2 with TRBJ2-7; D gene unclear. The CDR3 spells CASSETRNYEQYF. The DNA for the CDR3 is TGTGCCAGCAGTGAAACCAGGAACTACGAGCAGTACTTC. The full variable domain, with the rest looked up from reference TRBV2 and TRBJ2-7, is EPEVTQTPSHQVTQMGQEVILRCVPISNHLYFYWYRQILGQKVEFLVSFYNNEISEKSEIFDDQFSVERPDGSNFTLKIRSTKLEDSAMYFCASSETRNYEQYFGPGTRLTVT.